These 19 T cell receptor beta chains were all obtained from the same sample, sequenced in a study of blood T cells in healthy people across ages (dated by TCRdb to 2014 to 2015). Library creation used 5' RACE. The second PCR ran for about 7 to 11 cycles and used a J-beta primer mix along with a sample-barcoded 5' primer. TCRdb cleaned the public reads at Q25 with fastp, built clones with MiXCR and kept in-frame beta chains. Records with the same CDR3 protein are collapsed into one entry carrying the most frequent genes and DNA. The sample data list some 1.8 million distinct CDR3 sequences, and roughly 43% of these were observed just once. Clones ranked in the top ten supply more than 20% of the sample. The sample taken for sequencing was blood. The receptor source for this set is a human donor in good health.

The rearrangement joins TRBV6-1 to TRBJ2-3, with D maybe TRBD2 (5 bases). CDR1 is MNHNS and CDR2 is SASEGT in the germline V gene. Trimming removed 6 bases at V and 6 bases at J, with 25 bases between. This CDR3 contains 17 residues. The CDR3 DNA reads as TGTGCCAGCAGCCGCTCCATAGACTATTACTCTAGGGATACGCAGTATTTT. Its protein is CASSRSIDYYSRDTQYF.

Regarding this clonotype: The conserved phenylalanine or tryptophan normally closing the CDR3 is absent here, so this likely arose from a read error. The chain uses TRBV20-1 and TRBJ2-2; D may correspond to TRBD1 or TRBD2 (7 bases each). This CDR3 spans 15 amino acids. Germline loops: CDR1 DFQATT, CDR2 SNEGSKA (reference sequence). V lost 5 bases and J lost 3, with 16 bases in between. Here the CDR3 reads CSASQGGSYTGELFL. CDR3 in DNA: TGCAGTGCTTCCCAGGGGGGGAGTTACACCGGGGAGCTGTTTTTG.

This clonotype was seen repeatedly, ten times or more. This chain links TRBV6-4 with TRBJ2-2; perhaps D is TRBD1 or TRBD2 (5 bases each). V was pared by 0 bases and J by 4 bases, with 12 bases between. The germline V gene encodes CDR1 MRHNA and CDR2 SNTAGT. The CDR3 consists of 16 residues. Here the CDR3 reads CASSDSMGDGTGELFF. The CDR3 DNA sequence: TGTGCCAGCAGTGACTCGATGGGGGATGGCACCGGGGAGCTGTTTTTT.

The V gene is TRBV5-1, the J gene TRBJ2-7; 7 nucleotides line up with TRBD2. Germline CDR1 SGHRS, CDR2 YFSETQ. V was clipped by 0 bases and J by 6 bases; unmatched bases: 15. CDR3 length: 17 amino acids. CDR3 sequence: CASSLAKDRLGGVEQYF. The CDR3 bases are TGCGCCAGCAGCTTGGCCAAAGATCGTCTGGGGGGGGTCGAGCAGTACTTC.

This rearrangement joins TRBV7-2 to TRBJ1-2; perhaps TRBD1 as D (5 bases). CDR1 SGHTA and CDR2 FQGNSA come from the germline V gene. Trimming removed 0 bases at V and 4 bases at J, with 12 bases between. The CDR3 length is 15 residues. CDR3 residues: CASSLALGPSYGYTF. CDR3 coding DNA: TGTGCCAGCAGCTTAGCATTGGGACCGAGCTATGGCTACACCTTC.

The gene calls are TRBV25-1 and TRBJ1-2; 7 bases align to TRBD1. CDR1 MGHDK and CDR2 SYGVNS come from the germline V gene. The V and J ends lost 1 base and 2 bases, in that order; junction bases with no gene match: 7. CDR3 length: 16 residues. DNA for the CDR3: TGTGCCAGCAGTGAATCGACAGGGCTGGGGAACTATGGCTACACCTTC. It codes for CASSESTGLGNYGYTF.

Notes on this clonotype: At one end the junction does not follow the germline gene, possibly because of a read error. The chain employs TRBV7-8 and TRBJ2-4; D gene uncertain. The CDR3 spans 16 residues. Germline-derived CDR1 and CDR2 are SGHVS and FQNEAQ. CDR3 DNA: TGTGCCAGTAGCTTAGTGCCTAGAGCGGCCAAAAACATTCAGTACTTC. It is translated as CASSLVPRAAKNIQYF.

This clonotype came up a few times. CDR3 amino acids: CASSVATSGGETQYF. The DNA for the CDR3 is TGTGCCAGCAGCGTAGCGACTAGCGGAGGGGAGACCCAGTACTTC. The chain carries TRBV9 and TRBJ2-5; 9 nucleotides match TRBD2. Germline V gene data show CDR1 as SGDLS and CDR2 as YYNGEE. Trimming took 0 bases from V and 5 from J; bases not matched to a gene: 5. The CDR3 is 15 amino acids.

This clonotype was seen a few times. The gene calls are TRBV20-1 and TRBJ2-1; a weak D match, TRBD2 (5 bases). The V gene's germline CDR1 is DFQATT and CDR2 SNEGSKA (reference sequence). V lost 6 bases to trimming and J lost 0 bases, with 15 bases between them. The CDR3 loop spans 15 amino acids. The CDR3 sequence is CSARSGPSSYNEQFF. CDR3 DNA sequence: TGCAGTGCCCGAAGCGGTCCTAGCTCCTACAATGAGCAGTTCTTC.

This clonotype has just a few counts. The chain employs TRBV4-3 and TRBJ1-2, with a weak D call TRBD1 (6 bases). V gave up 4 bases and J gave up 8 bases, with 14 bases separating them. The CDR3 runs to 13 residues. Germline lookup yields CDR1 LGHNA and CDR2 YSLEER. CDR3 bases: TGCGCCAGCAGCCGAGGGAGGGGGGCAGGCTACACCTTC. Protein: CASSRGRGAGYTF.

This chain links TRBV6-2 or TRBV6-3 with TRBJ2-7; D may be TRBD1 (6 bases). Germline values: CDR1 MNHEY, CDR2 SVGEGT. The CDR3 is 10 residues long. The ends were cut back, 10 bases at V and 4 bases at J, with 8 bases in the middle. The chain's CDR3 is CAIGTYEQYF. CDR3 bases: TGTGCCATTGGGACATACGAGCAGTACTTC.

The J gene is TRBJ2-5, the V gene TRBV2, with unresolved D. The CDR3 is 14 amino acids. V lost 5 bases and J lost 1, with 11 bases in between. The germline V gene has CDR1 SNHLY and CDR2 FYNNEI. The CDR3 reads CASSRGAAQETQYF. The CDR3 nucleotides read TGTGCCAGCAGTAGAGGCGCGGCCCAAGAGACCCAGTACTTC.

The rearrangement links TRBV2 to TRBJ1-4, with D perhaps matching TRBD1 (6 bases). Germline assignment: CDR1 SNHLY and CDR2 FYNNEI. V was clipped by 8 bases and J by 7 bases, with 17 bases between them. The CDR3 is made up of 14 amino acids. CDR3 region: CASGYLDSREKLFF. The CDR3 DNA follows: TGTGCCAGCGGGTACCTGGACAGCCGTGAAAAACTGTTTTTT.

The chain is built from TRBV12-3 or TRBV12-4 and TRBJ2-5; TRBD2 aligns across 9 bases. This CDR3 contains 15 residues. V shed 5 bases, J shed 2 bases, and the junction held 6 bases outside the gene matches. The CDR3 DNA is TGTGCCAGCAGTCTTAGCGGGAGTCATCAAGAGACCCAGTACTTC. This sequence encodes CASSLSGSHQETQYF.

This sequence joins TRBV7-2 and TRBJ2-3, with D maybe TRBD2 (5 bases). The CDR3 is made up of 13 amino acids. Germline V gene lookup returns CDR1 SGHTA and CDR2 FQGNSA. V was trimmed by 3 bases and J by 4 bases, leaving 8 bases between them. CDR3 DNA: TGTGCCAGCAGCTTCATCGGGGCAGATACGCAGTATTTT. Amino acids: CASSFIGADTQYF.

The V call is TRBV7-2, the J call TRBJ2-7, with D uncertain. The CDR3 has 16 residues. Trimming took off 3 bases at V and 1 base at J, with 16 bases between the two ends. Germline CDR1 SGHTA, CDR2 FQGNSA. Here the CDR3 DNA reads TGTGCCAGCAGCTTCCGGTCCCAGGCCAGGTCCTACGAGCAGTACTTC. Translating it yields CASSFRSQARSYEQYF.

The J gene is TRBJ1-4, the V gene TRBV12-3 or TRBV12-4; 7 positions match TRBD1. This CDR3 is 16 amino acids long. V was pared by 6 bases and J by 3 bases, with 10 bases of the junction left unmatched. DNA for the CDR3: TGTGCCAGCAGAACAGGGGCAACTGCAGCTAATGAAAAACTGTTTTTT. Translation gives CASRTGATAANEKLFF.

This clonotype turned up a few times. The chain carries TRBV3-1 and TRBJ1-2, with no clear D. V lost 3 bases to trimming and J lost 0 bases, with 11 bases between them. The germline V gene has CDR1 LGHDT and CDR2 YNNKEL (reference sequence). The CDR3 extends over 15 amino acids. The CDR3 loop is CASSQYRSANYGYTF. DNA of the CDR3: TGTGCCAGCAGCCAGTACAGATCGGCTAACTATGGCTACACCTTC.

About this clonotype itself: No DNA is shown, since the ends of the CDR3 on it are uncertain; the CDR3 is the one TCRdb lists. This sequence joins TRBV7-6 and TRBJ1-3; TRBD1 is the table's D call, not checked against the DNA. Germline-derived CDR1 and CDR2 are SGHVS and FNYEAQ. The CDR3 is 14 amino acids long, termini counted. This CDR3 is CAVGPGQRGNTIYF.